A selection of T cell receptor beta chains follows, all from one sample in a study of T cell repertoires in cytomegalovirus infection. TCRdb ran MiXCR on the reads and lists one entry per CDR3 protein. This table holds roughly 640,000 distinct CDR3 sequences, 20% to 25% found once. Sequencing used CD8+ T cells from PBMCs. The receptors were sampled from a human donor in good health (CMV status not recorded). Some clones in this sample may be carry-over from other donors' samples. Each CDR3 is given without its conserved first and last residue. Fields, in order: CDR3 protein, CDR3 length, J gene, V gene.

CDR3: ASSSIAGVTDTQY
length: 13
J: TRBJ2-3
V: TRBV7-8

CDR3: ASSSPTEYQETQY
length: 13
J: TRBJ2-5
V: TRBV7-9

CDR3: ASSLERRTIY
length: 10
J: TRBJ1-3
V: TRBV11-3

CDR3: ASSLNRGREPQH
length: 12
J: TRBJ1-5
V: TRBV7-8

CDR3: ATSAGQGVQETQY
length: 13
J: TRBJ2-5
V: TRBV24-1

CDR3: ASSYSNREQF
length: 10
J: TRBJ2-1
V: TRBV6-6

CDR3: ASGATETQY
length: 9
J: TRBJ2-5
V: TRBV12-5

CDR3: ASSSGGGRTDAQY
length: 13
J: TRBJ2-3
V: TRBV7-2

CDR3: ASSWSRVQGTDTQY
length: 14
J: TRBJ2-3
V: TRBV7-9

CDR3: ASGGAYANTGELF
length: 13
J: TRBJ2-2
V: TRBV12-5

CDR3: ASSGRGPNTEAF
length: 12
J: TRBJ1-1
V: TRBV10-2

CDR3: ASRETGTIESDTQY
length: 14
J: TRBJ2-3
V: TRBV7-9

CDR3: ASSPGTGFGWEQY
length: 13
J: TRBJ2-7
V: TRBV12-3/TRBV12-4

CDR3: ASRGGWADTQY
length: 11
J: TRBJ2-3
V: TRBV10-2

CDR3: SVVTGIRDTQY
length: 11
J: TRBJ2-3
V: TRBV29-1

CDR3: ASSYFSSGGANEQF
length: 14
J: TRBJ2-1
V: TRBV6-5

CDR3: ASSLGYQPQH
length: 10
J: TRBJ1-5
V: TRBV7-8

CDR3: SVEGGTNLRADTQY
length: 14
J: TRBJ2-3
V: TRBV29-1

CDR3: ASSPVGGAGSPLH
length: 13
J: TRBJ1-6
V: TRBV7-6

CDR3: ATSDRRLNEQF
length: 11
J: TRBJ2-1
V: TRBV24-1

CDR3: ASSFVLRETQY
length: 11
J: TRBJ2-5
V: TRBV12-3/TRBV12-4

CDR3: ASSFQSPPYEQY
length: 12
J: TRBJ2-7
V: TRBV7-2

CDR3: ASSPQKTLGPSRKGTRTGELF
length: 21
J: TRBJ2-2
V: TRBV12-3/TRBV12-4

CDR3: ASSPVASGGAMF
length: 12
J: TRBJ2-2
V: TRBV5-4

CDR3: ASLDSFDSGELF
length: 12
J: TRBJ2-2
V: TRBV7-8

CDR3: ASSSGQPRVYGYT
length: 13
J: TRBJ1-2
V: TRBV12-3/TRBV12-4

CDR3: ASSLDIGTLSSYNEQF
length: 16
J: TRBJ2-1
V: TRBV7-2

CDR3: ASSTVAGNNEQF
length: 12
J: TRBJ2-1
V: TRBV7-6

CDR3: SVTGGTVLDEQY
length: 12
J: TRBJ2-7
V: TRBV29-1

CDR3: ASSLVHTGNYGYT
length: 13
J: TRBJ1-2
V: TRBV5-6

CDR3: ATSKRGHSTEAF
length: 12
J: TRBJ1-1
V: TRBV24-1

CDR3: ATSSTEDYGYT
length: 11
J: TRBJ1-2
V: TRBV24-1

CDR3: ASSQGLGKPEAF
length: 12
J: TRBJ1-1
V: TRBV4-2

CDR3: AISESGQDHRVGTQY
length: 15
J: TRBJ2-5
V: TRBV10-3

CDR3: ASSLPQGGDTQY
length: 12
J: TRBJ2-3
V: TRBV7-8

CDR3: ASSYGQDPLGNEQF
length: 14
J: TRBJ2-1
V: TRBV6-2/TRBV6-3

CDR3: ASSLARPGANEKLF
length: 14
J: TRBJ1-4
V: TRBV7-2

CDR3: ASSLGQGAVAF
length: 11
J: TRBJ1-1
V: TRBV7-8

CDR3: ASSLGERGGEVEQF
length: 14
J: TRBJ2-1
V: TRBV7-2

CDR3: ASSELVGEKGTDTQY
length: 15
J: TRBJ2-3
V: TRBV27

CDR3: SAMGVSKAF
length: 9
J: TRBJ1-1
V: TRBV29-1

CDR3: ASSQGQGDGELF
length: 12
J: TRBJ2-2
V: TRBV27

CDR3: AIRAEEGSNSPLH
length: 13
J: TRBJ1-6
V: TRBV10-3

CDR3: SVDPTDRKAF
length: 10
J: TRBJ1-1
V: TRBV29-1